Shown below are 2 T cell receptor beta chains from a single sample sequenced in a study of shared clonotypes between healthy human individuals. Sequencing was performed with immunoSEQ multiplex PCR; in TCRdb, only in-frame clones are kept and a portion is missing. The sample contains a few hundred thousand clones, about 97% of which appear only once. The sequencing sample was made of naive CD4+ T cells sorted from blood. The subset was: CD45RA+ positively selected. These receptors were taken from a woman aged 25 to 39 in good health.

The chain has TRBV7-8 and TRBJ2-5; TRBD1 is a possible D gene (6 bases). V lost 5 bases, J lost 6 bases, and 19 bases lay in between. CDR1 is SGHVS and CDR2 is FQNEAQ in the germline V gene. This CDR3 has 15 residues. The CDR3 sequence is CASSARTGQSKTQYF. Here the CDR3 DNA reads TGTGCCAGCAGCGCCCGAACGGGACAATCGAAGACCCAGTACTTC.

Written as DNA, the CDR3 is TGTGCCAGCAGGCCACAGGACAGGGGGCTTCAGCCCCAGCATTTT. It yields the protein CASRPQDRGLQPQHF. The chain joins TRBV27 to TRBJ1-5; 11 bases agree with TRBD1. The germline V gene has CDR1 MNHEY and CDR2 SMNVEV (reference sequence). The CDR3 contains 15 residues. The J segment lost 6 bases and the V segment lost 6 bases, leaving 7 bases of the junction unmatched.